The 21 T cell receptor beta chains listed next were all sequenced from one sample in a study of blood T cell repertoires in COVID-19. Profiled with immunoSEQ multiplex PCR; TCRdb holds only in-frame clones, not every one. The sample has some 320,000 clones; roughly nine tenths are singletons. The source material was PBMCs or T cells enriched from blood (not recorded which). The source of these receptors is a man in his fifties or sixties who had recovered from COVID-19.

The chain is built from TRBV4-3 and TRBJ2-1; perhaps TRBD2 as D (6 bases). Germline V gives CDR1 LGHNA, CDR2 YSLEER. Trimming took 0 bases from V and 6 from J, leaving 33 bases between them. The CDR3 is 22 residues long. CDR3 in DNA: TGCGCCAGCAGCCAAGAGACCCCGCGGAGGAGCCGCGTAGCGAGGCGGGGCAATGAGCAGTTCTTC. Translated, it gives CASSQETPRRSRVARRGNEQFF.

This chain uses TRBV6-5 with TRBJ1-3, with D perhaps TRBD1 (5 bases). Germline assignment: CDR1 MNHEY and CDR2 SVGAGI. V dropped 7 bases and J dropped 3 bases, with 13 bases sitting between them. This CDR3 region has 14 residues. DNA of the CDR3: TGTGCCAGCACCCCCGACAGTAATGGAAACACCATATATTTT. Residues: CASTPDSNGNTIYF.

V gene TRBV14 combines with J gene TRBJ2-1, with 7 bases that match TRBD2. The V and J ends lost 6 bases and 7 bases, in that order; junction bases with no gene match: 3. The CDR3 extends over 12 amino acids. Germline V gene lookup returns CDR1 SGHDN and CDR2 FVKESK. The CDR3 DNA reads TGTGCCAGCAGGCTCGGGGGGAATGAGCAGTTCTTC. Translation gives CASRLGGNEQFF.

J is TRBJ1-5 and V is TRBV2; 7 nucleotides line up with TRBD1. The CDR3 consists of 18 residues. CDR1 and CDR2 from the germline V gene are SNHLY and FYNNEI. The V gene end was trimmed by 3 bases and the J gene end by 0 bases; junction bases not matched to a gene: 11. CDR3 protein: CASSDRLSGGFSNQPQHF. Here the CDR3 DNA reads TGTGCCAGCAGTGACAGGTTGTCAGGGGGTTTTAGCAATCAGCCCCAGCATTTT.

The rearrangement uses TRBV6-2 or TRBV6-3 and TRBJ1-5, with a weak D call TRBD1 (5 bases). Germline assignment: CDR1 MNHEY and CDR2 SVGEGT. The CDR3 totals 16 residues. Trimming stripped 2 bases from V and 1 base from J, with 12 bases between. The CDR3 sequence is CASSYGFGGSNQPQHF. CDR3 DNA sequence: TGTGCCAGCAGTTACGGGTTCGGGGGGAGCAATCAGCCCCAGCATTTT.

The CDR3 loop is CASSLATDTQYF. The CDR3 region has the DNA TGCGCCAGCAGCTTGGCGACAGATACGCAGTATTTT. V and J are TRBV5-1 and TRBJ2-3; D uncertain. V lost 0 bases and J lost 3, with 2 bases in between. The CDR3 is 12 amino acids. Germline V CDR1 and CDR2: SGHRS, YFSETQ.

This sequence joins TRBV14 and TRBJ2-1; TRBD2 aligns across 11 bases. CDR3 size: 14 residues. Trimming cost V 5 bases and J 7 bases; bases outside gene matches: 4. Looked up from germline, CDR1 is SGHDN and CDR2 is FVKESK. Here the CDR3 reads CASSVSGGGNEQFF. Written as DNA, the CDR3 is TGTGCCAGCAGCGTTAGCGGGGGGGGTAATGAGCAGTTCTTC.

The chain is built from TRBV5-1 and TRBJ1-1; perhaps TRBD1 as D (5 bases). Trimming removed 5 bases at V and 0 bases at J, with 11 bases between. Germline lookup yields CDR1 SGHRS and CDR2 YFSETQ. The CDR3 length is 14 residues. In DNA form, the CDR3 reads TGCGCCAGCAGAAGCAGGGCCATGAACACTGAAGCTTTCTTT. It specifies CASRSRAMNTEAFF.

The genes are TRBV3-1 (or the pseudogene TRBV3-2) and TRBJ2-7; possibly TRBD1 for D (5 bases). Germline-derived CDR1 and CDR2 are LGHDT and YNNKEL (reference sequence). V was clipped by 1 base and J by 0 bases, with 10 bases between them. The CDR3 is 15 residues long. The CDR3, as DNA: TGTGCCAGCAGCCAAGTAACAGGATCCTCCTACGAGCAGTACTTC. Encoded protein: CASSQVTGSSYEQYF.

The chain recombines TRBV5-4 with TRBJ1-6, with TRBD1 matching 7 bases. The junction had 8 bases not matched to a gene; V was cut back by 4 bases and J by 7 bases. Germline values: CDR1 SGHNT, CDR2 YYREEE (reference sequence). The CDR3 consists of 15 residues. This CDR3 reads CASSALTGENSPLHF. DNA for the CDR3: TGTGCCAGCAGCGCCTTAACAGGGGAGAATTCACCCCTCCACTTT.

The sample holds one count of this clone. The chain has TRBV4-1 and TRBJ2-7; 8 nucleotides align to TRBD2. V lost 1 base and J lost 2; bases outside the gene matches: 13. Germline CDR1 and CDR2: MGHRA and YSYEKL. CDR3 length equals 18 residues. The CDR3 DNA reads as TGCGCCAGCAGCCAAGTCGGGGGATTTGGACTAGCAACCTACGAGCAGTACTTC. It translates to CASSQVGGFGLATYEQYF.

This clone has just a few counts. This chain connects TRBV6-4 to TRBJ2-1, with 11 positions matching TRBD1. Germline assignment: CDR1 MRHNA and CDR2 SNTAGT. CDR3 length: 17 residues. After removal of 4 bases from V and 0 bases from J, the junction contained 5 bases not matched to a gene. The CDR3 coding sequence is TGTGCCAGCAGTGCATGGGACAGGGGGAGCTCCTACAATGAGCAGTTCTTC. It codes for CASSAWDRGSSYNEQFF.

The chain couples TRBV5-4 to TRBJ2-5, with 9 bases that match TRBD1. The junction had 6 bases not matched to a gene; V was cut back by 2 bases and J by 4 bases. This CDR3 has 15 residues. Looked up from germline, CDR1 is SGHNT and CDR2 is YYREEE (reference sequence). For the CDR3, the DNA is TGTGCCAGCAGCTTCCCGACAGGGGGAGGAGAGACCCAGTACTTC. Translating gives CASSFPTGGGETQYF. The full variable domain, in which reference TRBV5-4 and TRBJ2-5 provide the parts outside the CDR3, is ETGVTQSPTHLIKTRGQQVTLRCSSQSGHNTVSWYQQALGQGPQFIFQYYREEENGRGNFPPRFSGLQFPNYSSELNVNALELDDSALYLCASSFPTGGGETQYFGPGTRLLVL.

A single count supports this clone. The genes are TRBV4-1 and TRBJ1-4; 7 positions match TRBD1. The CDR3 loop spans 16 amino acids. Germline V gives CDR1 MGHRA, CDR2 YSYEKL. V was clipped by 1 base and J by 4 bases; unmatched bases: 6. For the CDR3, the DNA is TGCGCCAGCAGCCAAGGAAGGGGGCGTGGTAATGAAAAACTGTTTTTT. Translated: CASSQGRGRGNEKLFF.

This clone has just one count. The chain joins TRBV7-9 to TRBJ1-2, with 7 nucleotides matching TRBD1. The CDR3 length is 13 residues. The germline V gene encodes CDR1 SEHNR and CDR2 FQNEAQ (reference sequence). The V segment lost 5 bases and the J segment 5 bases; nucleotides outside the gene matches: 5. CDR3 in DNA: TGTGCCAGCAGCCGACAGGGTCATTATGGCTACACCTTC. It specifies CASSRQGHYGYTF.

The genes are TRBV7-9 and TRBJ2-7; D is unclear. CDR3 length: 13 amino acids. Germline V gene data show CDR1 as SEHNR and CDR2 as FQNEAQ (reference sequence). Trimming took off 5 bases at V and 3 bases at J, with 11 bases between the two ends. CDR3 in amino acids: CASSPSAVYEQYF. CDR3 sequence (DNA): TGTGCCAGCAGCCCCAGCGCCGTCTACGAGCAGTACTTC.

The chain employs TRBV15 and TRBJ2-1, with a possible D match to TRBD1 (5 bases). This CDR3 has 13 residues. V shed 0 bases and J shed 10 bases, with 10 bases lying between them. CDR1 LNHNV and CDR2 YYDKDF come from the germline V gene (reference sequence). The DNA for the CDR3 is TGTGCCACCAGCAGAGACTTAGCAGGGGAGCAGTTCTTC. It encodes CATSRDLAGEQFF.

The genes are TRBV4-2 and TRBJ2-2, with 9 positions matching TRBD2. Germline V lookup: CDR1 LGHNA, CDR2 YNFKEQ. V lost 1 base and J lost 4; bases outside the gene matches: 10. The CDR3 is 18 amino acids. CDR3 DNA: TGTGCCAGCAGCCAAGGATGGGCTAGCGGGATGGGCACCGGGGAGCTGTTTTTT. It translates to CASSQGWASGMGTGELFF.

This chain links TRBV29-1 with TRBJ2-1; TRBD2 is a possible D gene (6 bases). CDR3 length: 16 residues. The V end lost 3 bases, the J end lost 0 bases, and 15 bases lay between the germline ends. From germline, CDR1 is SQVTM and CDR2 ANQGSEA. The DNA for the CDR3 is TGCAGCGTTGAGGGCGGGACGGCCCACTCCTACAATGAGCAGTTCTTC. It is translated as CSVEGGTAHSYNEQFF.

The V call is TRBV27, the J call TRBJ2-1; 9 bases are shared with TRBD2. Trimming at V came to 3 bases and at J to 2 bases, leaving 2 bases not matched to a gene. Germline V gene lookup returns CDR1 MNHEY and CDR2 SMNVEV (reference sequence). The CDR3 spans 15 residues. CDR3 sequence (DNA): TGTGCCAGCAGTTTGACTAGCGGAACCTACAATGAGCAGTTCTTC. Its protein product is CASSLTSGTYNEQFF.

This clone has just one count. This rearrangement joins TRBV6-6 to TRBJ2-2; D may be TRBD1 (6 bases). Germline assignment: CDR1 MNHNY and CDR2 SVGAGI (reference sequence). The V gene lost 8 bases and the J gene lost 1 base, with 11 bases spanning the gap. This CDR3 is built from 14 residues. CDR3 sequence (DNA): TGTGCCAGCGGACACAGGGTGAACACCGGGGAGCTGTTTTTT. This translates into CASGHRVNTGELFF.